This T cell receptor (beta chain) was sequenced in a study of blood T cell repertoires in COVID-19. Study at large: COVID-19 samples from acute and convalescent phases originated in the United States, Italy and Spain. Sources were T cells, B-cell-depleted T cells, or PBMCs; the material itself was cDNA or gDNA.

V lost 5 bases, J lost 6 bases, and 14 bases lay in between. Germline CDR1 is SQVTM and CDR2 is ANQGSEA. CDR3 length: 13 amino acids. Authors' analysis steps: Counts of nucleated cells, estimated from reference gene primer amplification, were obtained. TCRdb's table, derived via immunoSEQ multiplex PCR, lists solely in-frame clones and lacks some. The V and J calls and clone size were taken over from that table, and D and trimming were inferred from the DNA. The table records 150,000 to 160,000 clones, roughly nine tenths of them present only once. The chain has TRBV29-1 and TRBJ1-5; D is unresolved. Sequenced sample: peripheral blood. This clonotype originated in a man aged 50 to 60 with acute or convalescent COVID-19. The CDR3 region is CSVQASGAQPQHF. The CDR3 DNA reads as TGCAGCGTTCAGGCGTCGGGAGCTCAGCCCCAGCATTTT.